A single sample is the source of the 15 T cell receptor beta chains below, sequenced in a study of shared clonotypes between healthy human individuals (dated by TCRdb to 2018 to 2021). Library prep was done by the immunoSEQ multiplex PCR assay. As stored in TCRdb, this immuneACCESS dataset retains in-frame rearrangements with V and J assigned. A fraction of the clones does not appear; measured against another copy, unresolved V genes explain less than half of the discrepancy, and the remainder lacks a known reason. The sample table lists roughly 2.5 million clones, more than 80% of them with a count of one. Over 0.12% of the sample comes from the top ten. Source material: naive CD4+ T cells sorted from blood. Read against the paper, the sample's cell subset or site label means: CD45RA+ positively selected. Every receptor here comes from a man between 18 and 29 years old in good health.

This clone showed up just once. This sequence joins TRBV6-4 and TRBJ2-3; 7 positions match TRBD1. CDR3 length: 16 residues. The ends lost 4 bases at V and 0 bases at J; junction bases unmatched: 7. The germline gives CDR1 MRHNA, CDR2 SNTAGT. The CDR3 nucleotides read TGTGCCAGCAGTGCTCGACAGGGAACTAGCACAGATACGCAGTATTTT. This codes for CASSARQGTSTDTQYF.

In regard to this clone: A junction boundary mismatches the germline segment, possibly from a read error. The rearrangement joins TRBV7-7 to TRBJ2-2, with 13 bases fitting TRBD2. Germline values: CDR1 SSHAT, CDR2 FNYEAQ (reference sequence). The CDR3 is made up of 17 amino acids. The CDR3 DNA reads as TGTGCTAGCAGCCCCGGACTAGCGGGAGTGATCCCCGGGGAGCTGTTTTTT. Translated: CASSPGLAGVIPGELFF. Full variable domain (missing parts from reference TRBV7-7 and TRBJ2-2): GAGVSQSPRYKVTKRGQDVTLRCDPISSHATLYWYQQALGQGPEFLTYFNYEAQPDKSGLPSDRFSAERPEGSISTLTIQRTEQRDSAMYRCASSPGLAGVIPGELFFGEGSRLTVL.

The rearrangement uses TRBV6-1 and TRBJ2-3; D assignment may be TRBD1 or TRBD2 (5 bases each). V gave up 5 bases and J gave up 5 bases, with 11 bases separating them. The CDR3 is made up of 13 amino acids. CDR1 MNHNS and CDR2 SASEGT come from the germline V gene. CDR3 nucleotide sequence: TGTGCCAGCAGTCGGGACCTCAGAGATACGCAGTATTTT. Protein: CASSRDLRDTQYF.

The DNA for the CDR3 is TGTGCCAGCAGTTTACTGCCTAGCGGGAACAATGAGCAGTTCTTC. It specifies CASSLLPSGNNEQFF. J is TRBJ2-1 and V is TRBV27, with 9 bases aligning to TRBD2. V was pared by 2 bases and J by 5 bases, with 4 bases of the junction left unmatched. The V gene's germline CDR1 is MNHEY and CDR2 SMNVEV (reference sequence). The CDR3 runs 15 residues.

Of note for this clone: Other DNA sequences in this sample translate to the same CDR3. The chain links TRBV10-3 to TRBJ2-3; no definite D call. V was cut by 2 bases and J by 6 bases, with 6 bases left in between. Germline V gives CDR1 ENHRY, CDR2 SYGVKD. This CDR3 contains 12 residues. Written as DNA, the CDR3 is TGTGCCATCAGTGAGACCGCGGATACGCAGTATTTT. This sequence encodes CAISETADTQYF.

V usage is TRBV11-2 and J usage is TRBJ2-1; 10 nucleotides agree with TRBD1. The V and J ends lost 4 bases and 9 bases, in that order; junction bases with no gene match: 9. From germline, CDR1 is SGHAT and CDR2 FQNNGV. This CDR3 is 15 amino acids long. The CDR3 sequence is CASSYPGTGAGEQFF. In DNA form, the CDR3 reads TGTGCCAGCAGCTACCCCGGGACAGGGGCAGGTGAGCAGTTCTTC. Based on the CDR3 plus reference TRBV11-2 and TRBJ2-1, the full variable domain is EAGVAQSPRYKIIEKRQSVAFWCNPISGHATLYWYQQILGQGPKLLIQFQNNGVVDDSQLPKDRFSAERLKGVDSTLKIQPAKLEDSAVYLCASSYPGTGAGEQFFGPGTRLTVL.

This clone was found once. CDR3 protein: CAISDSGRRALTDTQYF. The CDR3 coding sequence is TGTGCCATCAGTGACAGCGGGAGAAGGGCCTTGACAGATACGCAGTATTTT. This chain links TRBV10-3 with TRBJ2-3; 8 bases map to TRBD2. Trimming at V came to 3 bases and at J to 3 bases, leaving 11 bases not matched to a gene. CDR3 length equals 17 residues. Germline CDR1 reads ENHRY; CDR2 reads SYGVKD.

CDR3 coding DNA: TGCGCCAGCAGCTTGGCGAAAGACAGGGCTTTAGAGACCCAGTACTTC. Protein product: CASSLAKDRALETQYF. V usage is TRBV5-1 and J usage is TRBJ2-5; 7 nucleotides agree with TRBD1. Germline assignment: CDR1 SGHRS and CDR2 YFSETQ. The J segment lost 4 bases and the V segment lost 0 bases, leaving 9 bases of the junction unmatched. The CDR3 covers 16 residues. Full variable domain (missing parts from reference TRBV5-1 and TRBJ2-5): KAGVTQTPRYLIKTRGQQVTLSCSPISGHRSVSWYQQTPGQGLQFLFEYFSETQRNKGNFPGRFSGRQFSNSRSEMNVSTLELGDSALYLCASSLAKDRALETQYFGPGTRLLVL.

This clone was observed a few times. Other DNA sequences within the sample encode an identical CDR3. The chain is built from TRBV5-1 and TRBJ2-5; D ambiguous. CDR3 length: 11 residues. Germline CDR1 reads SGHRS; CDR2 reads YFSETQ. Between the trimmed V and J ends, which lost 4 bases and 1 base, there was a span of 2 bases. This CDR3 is CASSVQETQYF. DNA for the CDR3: TGCGCCAGCAGCGTCCAAGAGACCCAGTACTTC.

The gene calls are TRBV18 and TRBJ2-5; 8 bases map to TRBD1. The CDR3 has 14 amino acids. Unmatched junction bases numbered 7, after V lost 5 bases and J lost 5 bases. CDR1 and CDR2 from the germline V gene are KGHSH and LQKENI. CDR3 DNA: TGTGCCAGCTCAGGACAGGGAAGTCTGGAGACCCAGTACTTC. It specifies CASSGQGSLETQYF.

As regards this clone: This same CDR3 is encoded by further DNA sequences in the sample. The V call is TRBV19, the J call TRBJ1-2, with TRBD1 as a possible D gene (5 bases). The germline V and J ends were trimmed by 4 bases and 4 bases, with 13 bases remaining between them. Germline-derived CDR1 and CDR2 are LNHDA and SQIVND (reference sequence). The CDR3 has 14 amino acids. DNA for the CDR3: TGTGCCAGTAGTACCTCCGGGACGGTCTATGGCTACACCTTC. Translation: CASSTSGTVYGYTF.

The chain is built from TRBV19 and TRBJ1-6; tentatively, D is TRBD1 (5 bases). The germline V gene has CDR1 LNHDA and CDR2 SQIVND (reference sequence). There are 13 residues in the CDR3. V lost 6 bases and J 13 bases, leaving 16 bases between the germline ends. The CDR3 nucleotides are TGTGCCAGTAGCAGTACTAACGGGGCTCCCCTCCACTTT. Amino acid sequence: CASSSTNGAPLHF.

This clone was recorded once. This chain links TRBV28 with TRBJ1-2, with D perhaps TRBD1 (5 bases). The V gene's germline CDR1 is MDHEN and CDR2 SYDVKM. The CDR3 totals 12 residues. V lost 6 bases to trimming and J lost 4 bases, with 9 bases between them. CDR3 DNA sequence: TGTGCCAGCAGGCTCCAGGGCTATGGCTACACCTTC. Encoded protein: CASRLQGYGYTF.

CDR3 bases: TGTGCCAGCAGCCAGGACGGGCGGGGTGGCTACACCTTC. This encodes CASSQDGRGGYTF. The chain couples TRBV7-9 to TRBJ1-2; D is unresolved. V was cut by 5 bases and J by 7 bases, with 14 bases left in between. The germline V gene has CDR1 SEHNR and CDR2 FQNEAQ (reference sequence). This CDR3 is 13 amino acids long.

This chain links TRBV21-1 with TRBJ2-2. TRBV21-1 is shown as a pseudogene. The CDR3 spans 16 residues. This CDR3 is CASSKVRPANTGELFF. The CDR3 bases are TGTGCCAGCAGCAAAGTAAGGCCAGCGAACACCGGGGAGCTGTTTTTT.